This is a list of T cell receptor beta chains from one sample in a study of monozygotic twins with cystic fibrosis. The method was immunoSEQ multiplex PCR; TCRdb's version includes in-frame clones alone and lacks a portion of them. The sample lists roughly 23,000 clones, 87% occurring once. The specimen was blood. The receptors here all came from a woman younger than 45 with cystic fibrosis. The CDR3 runs from the conserved cysteine through the conserved F or W. Fields, in order: D gene, J gene, V gene, CDR3 protein. The D gene is left open where the match is weak.

NA | TRBJ1-1 | TRBV27 | CASSYFPEQPLKGTEAFF
TRBD1 | TRBJ2-7 | TRBV27 | CASSPLGTARAEQYF
TRBD2 | TRBJ2-3 | TRBV9 | CASSEAGLAGPESTDTQYF
NA | TRBJ2-1 | TRBV5-1 | CASSLSLTVPPSYNEQFF
NA | TRBJ2-3 | TRBV11-3 | CASSSRLADTQYF
NA | TRBJ1-5 | TRBV5-1 | CASTVRWTRNQPQHF
TRBD2 | TRBJ2-2 | TRBV7-9 | CASSSRRGRAGELFF
NA | TRBJ2-2 | TRBV6-6 | CASSYPGAMNTGELFF
NA | TRBJ1-5 | TRBV18 | CASSPEGLSNQPQHF
NA | TRBJ1-5 | TRBV4-3 | CASSQEFGGEGNQPQHF
NA | TRBJ2-5 | TRBV5-1 | CASSFTGKETQYF
NA | TRBJ1-5 | TRBV7-9 | CASSTSSNQPQHF
TRBD1 | TRBJ2-2 | TRBV11-3 | CASSSGWTGEDGELFF
TRBD1 | TRBJ1-5 | TRBV28 | CASDRAYQPQHF
NA | TRBJ2-7 | TRBV5-6 | CASSLKPGYEQYF
NA | TRBJ1-6 | TRBV18 | CASSAGSVGSPLHF
NA | TRBJ1-2 | TRBV5-1 | CASSLDRVSYGYTF
NA | TRBJ1-1 | TRBV6-5 | CASSYSEGPTEAFF
NA | TRBJ1-2 | TRBV6-1 | CASSETQHYGYTF
TRBD1 | TRBJ1-4 | TRBV5-1 | CASSGGQAAGEKLFF
TRBD1 | TRBJ2-7 | TRBV20-1 | CSARQGSEQYF
TRBD1 | TRBJ1-2 | TRBV30 | CAWSSTGAPYNYGYTF
TRBD1 | TRBJ1-4 | TRBV6-1 | CASRDQGVGANWFF
NA | TRBJ2-3 | TRBV5-1 | CASSLGGTTTDTQYF
NA | TRBJ1-1 | TRBV19 | CASSIDGGNGRTEAFF
TRBD1 | TRBJ1-1 | TRBV6-6 | CASKDRRDRDTEAFF
NA | TRBJ2-7 | TRBV6-1 | CASSEARDYQYF
NA | TRBJ2-7 | TRBV6-1 | CASSEPRMGRNEQYF
NA | TRBJ1-2 | TRBV5-1 | CASSPRQINYGYTF
NA | TRBJ1-3 | TRBV13 | CASSFGETGNTIYF
TRBD2 | TRBJ2-7 | TRBV28 | CASSFAGSGRYEQYF
TRBD1 | TRBJ2-7 | TRBV5-4 | CASSDSPGQSYEQYF
TRBD1 | TRBJ2-3 | TRBV5-4 | CASSLDRGYTDTQYF
TRBD1 | TRBJ1-4 | TRBV25-1 | CASSESLIRGLSEKLFF
NA | TRBJ2-5 | TRBV29-1 | CSVAGRVQETQYF
NA | TRBJ2-1 | TRBV2 | CASSFIYEQFF
NA | TRBJ1-2 | TRBV19 | CASSPGNMGGYTF
TRBD1 | TRBJ2-7 | TRBV29-1 | CSVGGQYYEQYF
NA | TRBJ2-1 | TRBV27 | CASSFRVNNEQFF
NA | TRBJ1-5 | TRBV5-1 | CASSHRTHQPQHF
NA | TRBJ2-7 | TRBV12-5 | CASGLYRTGRFNQIEKSYEQYF
NA | TRBJ2-1 | TRBV5-8 | CASSLVFAGIGEQFF
NA | TRBJ2-5 | TRBV27 | CASSLGRVETQYF
NA | TRBJ1-1 | TRBV10-2 | CASSGQLRSEAFF
NA | TRBJ1-1 | TRBV19 | CASRVRPLAEAFF
NA | TRBJ1-5 | TRBV7-6 | CASSPRSGAGSNQPQHF